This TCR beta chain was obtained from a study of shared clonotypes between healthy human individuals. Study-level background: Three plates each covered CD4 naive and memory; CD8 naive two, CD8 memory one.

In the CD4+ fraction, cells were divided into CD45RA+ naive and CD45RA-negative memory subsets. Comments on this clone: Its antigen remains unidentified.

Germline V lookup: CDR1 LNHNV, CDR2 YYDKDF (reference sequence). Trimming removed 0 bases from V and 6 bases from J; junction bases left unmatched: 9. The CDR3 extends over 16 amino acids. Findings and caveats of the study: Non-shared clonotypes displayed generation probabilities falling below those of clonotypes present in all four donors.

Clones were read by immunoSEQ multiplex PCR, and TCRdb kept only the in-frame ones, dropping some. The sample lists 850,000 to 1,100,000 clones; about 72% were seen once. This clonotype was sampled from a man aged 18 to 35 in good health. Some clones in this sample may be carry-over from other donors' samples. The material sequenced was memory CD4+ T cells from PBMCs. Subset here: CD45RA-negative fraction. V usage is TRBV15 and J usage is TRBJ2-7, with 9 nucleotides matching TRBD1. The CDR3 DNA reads TGTGCCACCAGCAGAGACGCCGGGACAGGGTTGGCCGAGCAGTACTTC. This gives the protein CATSRDAGTGLAEQYF. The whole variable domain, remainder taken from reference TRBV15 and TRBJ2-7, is DAMVIQNPRYQVTQFGKPVTLSCSQTLNHNVMYWYQQKSSQAPKLLFHYYDKDFNNEADTPDNFQSRRPNTSFCFLDIRSPGLGDTAMYLCATSRDAGTGLAEQYFGPGTRLTVT.